The present T cell receptor (beta chain) was sequenced within a study of blood T cells in healthy people across ages. General study results and limits: Age brought a roughly linear fall in TCR beta diversity measured per million T cells. Long-lived donors had more naive CD4+ cells and higher diversity than aged donors.

V dropped 0 bases and J dropped 7; count of bases not matched to a gene: 8. Germline V gene data show CDR1 as DFQATT and CDR2 as SNEGSKA (reference sequence). CDR3 size: 14 residues. The draw of peripheral blood yielded around 9.6 milliliters from each donor. Isolation yielded PBMCs, at least 7 million per sample, in every case. For the second PCR, which ran for about 6 to 11 cycles, a sample-barcoded 5' primer and a J-beta primer mix were used. TCRdb independently ran MiXCR on the 5' RACE reads; one entry per CDR3 protein. The table records 540,000 or so distinct CDR3 sequences, 20% to 30% of them present only once. This clonotype was counted a few times. What it recognizes is unknown. These sequences were also reported in another study, on T cells of mothers and their children.

The source is a boy younger than 18 in good health. The V gene is TRBV20-1, the J gene TRBJ2-7; 8 bases map to TRBD1. The sample was blood. The CDR3 DNA follows: TGCAGTGCTAGAGATCGGGACAGGTCTCGGGAGCAGTACTTC. Translation gives CSARDRDRSREQYF.